These T cell receptor beta chains were read from a single sample in a study of shared clonotypes between healthy human individuals. TCRdb's table, derived via immunoSEQ multiplex PCR, lists solely in-frame clones and lacks some. The table has over 2,000,000 clones, roughly 93% seen once. Sequenced: naive CD8+ T cells from PBMCs. The receptors were gathered from a man younger than 35 in good health. Some clones in this sample may be carry-over from other donors' samples. Both conserved end residues are part of each CDR3. A D gene is named only where the DNA matches it firmly. Not every row has a clone size; where given, it reads once, few, many or a size class.

D gene: TRBD2
J gene: TRBJ2-7
V gene: TRBV7-9
CDR3 length: 16
clone size: -
CDR3 protein: CASSLANRAQGGEQYF
CDR3 DNA: TGTGCCAGCAGCTTGGCAAACCGGGCCCAGGGAGGGGAGCAGTACTTC

D gene: TRBD2
J gene: TRBJ2-7
V gene: TRBV6-5
CDR3 length: 16
clone size: -
CDR3 protein: CASSYGHGTSVYEQYF
CDR3 DNA: TGTGCCAGCAGTTACGGTCACGGGACTAGCGTTTACGAGCAGTACTTC

D gene: -
J gene: TRBJ2-3
V gene: TRBV11-2
CDR3 length: 15
clone size: -
CDR3 protein: CASSLFLTITDTQYF
CDR3 DNA: TGTGCCAGCAGCTTATTCTTGACTATCACAGATACGCAGTATTTT

D gene: -
J gene: TRBJ2-1
V gene: TRBV29-1
CDR3 length: 11
clone size: -
CDR3 protein: CSVDTYNEQFF
CDR3 DNA: TGCAGCGTTGACACTTACAATGAGCAGTTCTTC

D gene: TRBD2
J gene: TRBJ2-7
V gene: TRBV27
CDR3 length: 17
clone size: -
CDR3 protein: CASSGGLAGVFVKEQYF
CDR3 DNA: TGTGCCAGCAGTGGGGGACTAGCGGGAGTATTCGTCAAGGAGCAGTACTTC

D gene: -
J gene: TRBJ2-7
V gene: TRBV9
CDR3 length: 15
clone size: -
CDR3 protein: CASSVDGTAFYEQYF
CDR3 DNA: TGTGCCAGCAGCGTAGATGGGACTGCTTTTTACGAGCAGTACTTC

D gene: -
J gene: TRBJ2-7
V gene: TRBV4-1
CDR3 length: 14
clone size: -
CDR3 protein: CASSRIGQLGEQYF
CDR3 DNA: TGCGCCAGCAGCCGGATTGGGCAGCTCGGCGAGCAGTACTTC

D gene: TRBD2
J gene: TRBJ2-7
V gene: TRBV14
CDR3 length: 15
clone size: -
CDR3 protein: CASSPGLAGLYEQYF
CDR3 DNA: TGTGCCAGCAGCCCTGGACTAGCGGGGTTATACGAGCAGTACTTC

D gene: -
J gene: TRBJ1-1
V gene: TRBV19
CDR3 length: 15
clone size: -
CDR3 protein: CASSIRRDGLLEAFF
CDR3 DNA: TGTGCCAGTAGTATAAGGCGGGACGGCCTGCTTGAAGCTTTCTTT

D gene: -
J gene: TRBJ2-7
V gene: TRBV10-3
CDR3 length: 12
clone size: -
CDR3 protein: CAITDGSYEQYF
CDR3 DNA: TGTGCCATCACGGACGGCTCCTACGAGCAGTACTTC

D gene: -
J gene: TRBJ2-1
V gene: TRBV11-2
CDR3 length: 16
clone size: -
CDR3 protein: CASSLYGRERMNEQFF
CDR3 DNA: TGTGCCAGCAGCTTATACGGACGGGAGAGGATGAATGAGCAGTTCTTC

D gene: TRBD1
J gene: TRBJ1-5
V gene: TRBV27
CDR3 length: 15
clone size: -
CDR3 protein: CASGDRSHSNQPQHF
CDR3 DNA: TGTGCCAGTGGGGACAGGAGCCATAGCAATCAGCCCCAGCATTTT

D gene: TRBD2
J gene: TRBJ2-6
V gene: TRBV9
CDR3 length: 18
clone size: once
CDR3 protein: CASSGIAGGVPGANVLTF
CDR3 DNA: TGTGCCAGCAGCGGGATAGCGGGAGGGGTCCCTGGGGCCAACGTCCTGACTTTC

D gene: TRBD1
J gene: TRBJ2-2
V gene: TRBV27
CDR3 length: 16
clone size: -
CDR3 protein: CASSFLLTGGPGELFF
CDR3 DNA: TGTGCCAGCAGTTTCTTACTCACAGGGGGCCCCGGGGAGCTGTTTTTT

D gene: -
J gene: TRBJ1-6
V gene: TRBV30
CDR3 length: 15
clone size: -
CDR3 protein: CAGSSSRSYNSPLHF
CDR3 DNA: TGTGCCGGCTCCTCGTCCCGCTCCTATAATTCACCCCTCCACTTT

D gene: TRBD1
J gene: TRBJ2-7
V gene: TRBV6-1
CDR3 length: 16
clone size: -
CDR3 protein: CASSEAGWTGGYEQYF
CDR3 DNA: TGTGCCAGCAGTGAAGCTGGTTGGACAGGGGGCTACGAGCAGTACTTC

D gene: -
J gene: TRBJ2-1
V gene: TRBV9
CDR3 length: 12
clone size: -
CDR3 protein: CASSDRAHEQFF
CDR3 DNA: TGTGCCAGCAGCGACAGGGCGCATGAGCAGTTCTTC

D gene: TRBD1
J gene: TRBJ2-7
V gene: TRBV10-3
CDR3 length: 16
clone size: -
CDR3 protein: CAISEPSGQGIYEQYF
CDR3 DNA: TGTGCCATCAGTGAGCCCTCGGGACAGGGGATCTACGAGCAGTACTTC

D gene: -
J gene: TRBJ2-2
V gene: TRBV27
CDR3 length: 16
clone size: -
CDR3 protein: CASSRTVLGFSGELFF
CDR3 DNA: TGTGCCAGCAGTCGGACGGTCTTGGGCTTTTCCGGGGAGCTGTTTTTT